These 32 T cell receptor beta chains were sequenced from one sample in a study of chemoradiotherapy in HPV16-positive cancers. Repertoires were generated with immunoSEQ multiplex PCR, while TCRdb's copy carries only in-frame clones and drops some. The repertoire has 7,000 to 7,500 clones, under 90% of them found once; the top ten carry 2% to 3%. The sample was tumor tissue, taken from a patient who underwent chemoradiotherapy. The receptors stem from a human donor with HPV-associated anogenital cancer.

The chain couples TRBV7-3 to TRBJ2-1, with 9 bases matching TRBD2. Germline V CDR1 and CDR2: SGHTA, FQGTGA. V lost 1 base, J lost 6 bases, and 7 bases stayed unmatched. This CDR3 region has 16 residues. Here the CDR3 reads CASSLSAAGGPNEQFF. The CDR3 region has the DNA TGTGCCAGCAGCTTAAGCGCTGCGGGAGGGCCCAATGAGCAGTTCTTC.

This sequence joins TRBV9 and TRBJ1-1, with D perhaps TRBD1 (5 bases). This CDR3 spans 17 amino acids. Trimming took off 0 bases at V and 7 bases at J, with 22 bases between the two ends. Per the germline V gene, CDR1 is SGDLS and CDR2 is YYNGEE. CDR3 in DNA: TGTGCCAGCAGCGTAGCCCCGGTTGGGGGGGGTCTTAGTGAAGCTTTCTTT. Residues: CASSVAPVGGGLSEAFF.

The CDR3, as DNA: TGTGTCACACGGGGCCGCACAGATACGCAGTATTTT. Its translation: CVTRGRTDTQYF. This chain uses TRBV27 with TRBJ2-3, with D perhaps given as TRBD1 or TRBD2 (5 bases each). The germline V gene encodes CDR1 MNHEY and CDR2 SMNVEV (reference sequence). This CDR3 region has 12 residues.

This clone was observed a single time. The chain is built from TRBV6-1 and TRBJ2-7; D uncertain. Trimming removed 6 bases at V and 2 bases at J, with 8 bases between. The CDR3 has 12 amino acids. Germline V gene data show CDR1 as MNHNS and CDR2 as SASEGT. This CDR3 reads CASRWNPYEQYF. CDR3 coding DNA: TGTGCCAGCAGGTGGAACCCCTACGAGCAGTACTTC.

J is TRBJ1-3 and V is TRBV6-4; 10 bases are a match to TRBD1. Germline trimming cut 2 bases from V and 3 bases from J; bases unmatched to any gene: 4. Germline V CDR1 and CDR2: MRHNA, SNTAGT. The CDR3 sequence is 16 residues long. The CDR3 reads CASSDPGTGVGNTIYF. The CDR3 bases are TGTGCCAGCAGTGACCCCGGGACAGGGGTTGGAAACACCATATATTTT.

V usage is TRBV9 and J usage is TRBJ1-1; 7 positions agree with TRBD1. Germline V gene lookup returns CDR1 SGDLS and CDR2 YYNGEE. Trimming cost V 0 bases and J 5 bases; bases outside gene matches: 10. CDR3 size: 16 residues. The CDR3 protein is CASSVEEGGYGTEAFF. In DNA form, the CDR3 reads TGTGCCAGCAGCGTAGAAGAAGGGGGCTATGGAACTGAAGCTTTCTTT.

The chain joins TRBV5-1 to TRBJ2-7, with 7 bases that match TRBD1. Per germline, CDR1 SGHRS and CDR2 YFSETQ. The CDR3 runs 14 residues. V lost 2 bases and J lost 5; bases outside the gene matches: 7. The DNA for the CDR3 is TGCGCCAGCAGCTTTCTACACAGGGGAGACGAGCAGTACTTC. It translates to CASSFLHRGDEQYF.

The chain couples TRBV18 to TRBJ2-5; a weak D match, TRBD2 (6 bases). The V end was cut by 0 bases, the J end by 5 bases, with 10 bases between. The V gene's germline CDR1 is KGHSH and CDR2 LQKENI. CDR3 length: 14 amino acids. The CDR3 sequence: CASSPPEGAETQYF. In DNA form, the CDR3 reads TGTGCCAGCTCACCACCGGAGGGTGCGGAGACCCAGTACTTC.

The V and J genes are TRBV5-6 and TRBJ2-7; TRBD1 might be the D (6 bases). Trimming shortened V by 4 bases and J by 5 bases, and 16 bases separated the two germline ends. The germline V gene encodes CDR1 SGHDT and CDR2 YYEEEE. The CDR3 extends over 14 amino acids. The CDR3 sequence is CASSQRTVFHEQYF. As DNA, the CDR3 is TGTGCCAGCAGCCAGAGGACAGTGTTCCACGAGCAGTACTTC.

Concerning this clone itself: Relative to the germline gene, one junction end is altered; a read error may explain this. The chain combines TRBV19 with TRBJ2-1, with a possible D match to TRBD1 (5 bases). CDR1 and CDR2 (germline): LNHDA, SQIVND (reference sequence). This CDR3 is 10 amino acids long. The CDR3 region is CASSQGEQLF. In DNA form, the CDR3 reads TGTGCCAGTAGTCAGGGTGAGCAGCTCTTC.

The chain couples TRBV7-9 to TRBJ2-3; TRBD2 might be the D (5 bases). Trimming took off 5 bases at V and 6 bases at J, with 12 bases between the two ends. The CDR3 extends over 13 amino acids. Germline CDR1 SEHNR, CDR2 FQNEAQ (reference sequence). The DNA for the CDR3 is TGTGCCAGCAGCCCCGAGCGGACGGATACGCAGTATTTT. This sequence encodes CASSPERTDTQYF.

The genes are TRBV18 and TRBJ2-3, with TRBD2 as a possible D gene (6 bases). The CDR3 runs 16 residues. CDR1 is KGHSH, CDR2 LQKENI, per germline. V lost 3 bases to trimming and J lost 2 bases, with 15 bases between them. Here the CDR3 DNA reads TGTGCCAGCTCACCGACTAGTGGCGGTGACACAGATACGCAGTATTTT. It codes for CASSPTSGGDTDTQYF. The whole variable domain, filled in from reference TRBV18 and TRBJ2-3, reads NAGVMQNPRHLVRRRGQEARLRCSPMKGHSHVYWYRQLPEEGLKFMVYLQKENIIDESGMPKERFSAEFPKEGPSILRIQQVVRGDSAAYFCASSPTSGGDTDTQYFGPGTRLTVL.

The chain links TRBV4-3 to TRBJ1-1; D perhaps matches TRBD1 (6 bases). This CDR3 contains 15 residues. Germline CDR1 reads LGHNA; CDR2 reads YSLEER. The V and J ends lost 4 bases and 8 bases respectively, with 20 bases between them. The CDR3 is CASSLDRGGGTEAFF. CDR3 in DNA: TGCGCCAGCAGCCTGGATAGAGGGGGGGGAACCGAAGCTTTCTTT.

This sequence joins TRBV7-6 and TRBJ1-5, with unresolved D. Per the germline V gene, CDR1 is SGHVS and CDR2 is FNYEAQ. This CDR3 is 13 amino acids long. Trimming removed 1 base at V and 6 bases at J, with 7 bases between. CDR3: CASSLDTRQPQHF. CDR3 coding DNA: TGTGCCAGCAGCTTAGATACGCGTCAGCCCCAGCATTTT.

The chain recombines TRBV28 with TRBJ1-4; TRBD1 matches 7 bases. V shed 8 bases, J shed 5 bases, and the junction held 11 bases outside the gene matches. Germline assignment: CDR1 MDHEN and CDR2 SYDVKM. The CDR3 sequence is 15 residues long. CDR3 nucleotide sequence: TGTGCCAGCGGGGGTAGGGGGACAGAGAATGAAAAACTGTTTTTT. As protein: CASGGRGTENEKLFF.

The chain recombines TRBV11-2 with TRBJ2-7; D is possibly TRBD2 (6 bases). V gave up 0 bases and J gave up 6 bases, with 12 bases separating them. The CDR3 is 14 amino acids. Per germline, CDR1 SGHAT and CDR2 FQNNGV. The CDR3 nucleotides read TGTGCCAGCAGCTTAGAGGTACTAGCAGCCGAGCAGTACTTC. As protein: CASSLEVLAAEQYF. The complete variable domain, with remaining parts taken from reference TRBV11-2 and TRBJ2-7, reads EAGVAQSPRYKIIEKRQSVAFWCNPISGHATLYWYQQILGQGPKLLIQFQNNGVVDDSQLPKDRFSAERLKGVDSTLKIQPAKLEDSAVYLCASSLEVLAAEQYFGPGTRLTVT.

The rearrangement links TRBV20-1 to TRBJ2-5, with D perhaps matching TRBD2 (5 bases). The germline V and J ends were trimmed by 2 bases and 5 bases, with 6 bases remaining between them. Germline CDR1 and CDR2: DFQATT and SNEGSKA (reference sequence). CDR3 length: 11 residues. CDR3 in DNA: TGCAGTGCTAGATCGGGGGAGACCCAGTACTTC. Amino acid sequence: CSARSGETQYF.

The V call is TRBV7-2, the J call TRBJ2-1, with TRBD2 as a possible D gene (6 bases). V gave up 1 base and J gave up 8 bases, with 18 bases separating them. The CDR3 is 16 amino acids. Germline-derived CDR1 and CDR2 are SGHTA and FQGNSA. The CDR3 nucleotides read TGTGCCAGCAGCTTAGTTGTGACTAGAGGGGAAGATGAGCAGTTCTTC. Residues: CASSLVVTRGEDEQFF.

There are a few counts of this clone. The chain employs TRBV5-1 and TRBJ2-2; tentatively, D is TRBD1 (6 bases). Germline lookup yields CDR1 SGHRS and CDR2 YFSETQ. V was pared by 0 bases and J by 5 bases, with 8 bases between. This CDR3 comprises 14 residues. This chain's CDR3 is CASSLEQGTGELFF. The DNA of the CDR3 is TGCGCCAGCAGCTTGGAGCAGGGGACCGGGGAGCTGTTTTTT.

The genes are TRBV27 and TRBJ2-3; D call uncertain. Trimming took 6 bases from V and 1 from J, leaving 8 bases between them. Per the germline V gene, CDR1 is MNHEY and CDR2 is SMNVEV (reference sequence). The CDR3 sequence is 13 residues long. The CDR3 sequence is CASRSRRTDTQYF. The CDR3 DNA reads TGTGCCAGCAGATCGAGACGCACAGATACGCAGTATTTT.

V and J are TRBV5-5 and TRBJ2-5; 7 bases map to TRBD1. With V trimmed by 4 bases and J by 2 bases, 5 bases remained unmatched. The CDR3 spans 14 residues. Germline V lookup: CDR1 SGHKS, CDR2 YYEKEE (reference sequence). CDR3 DNA: TGTGCCAGCAGCGACCGGACAGGTCAAGAGACCCAGTACTTC. This sequence encodes CASSDRTGQETQYF.

The rearrangement uses TRBV5-1 and TRBJ1-1, with D unclear. V was clipped by 2 bases and J by 2 bases, with 10 bases between them. Germline V gene sequence: CDR1 SGHRS, CDR2 YFSETQ. The CDR3 extends over 14 amino acids. The CDR3 sequence is CASSFAGRNTEAFF. The DNA for the CDR3 is TGCGCCAGCAGCTTTGCAGGACGCAACACTGAAGCTTTCTTT.

This clone was observed a single time. The rearrangement uses TRBV5-6 and TRBJ2-4; D possibly corresponds to TRBD2 (6 bases). Germline V CDR1 and CDR2: SGHDT, YYEEEE. Trimming left V 2 bases short and J 0 bases short, with 6 bases between. The CDR3 is 14 residues long. This CDR3 reads CASSLAGAKNIQYF. CDR3 coding DNA: TGTGCCAGCAGCTTAGCGGGAGCCAAAAACATTCAGTACTTC.

This sequence joins TRBV5-1 and TRBJ2-5, with D tentatively TRBD2 (6 bases). The CDR3 length is 15 residues. V was trimmed by 6 bases and J by 5 bases, leaving 20 bases between them. Germline CDR1 reads SGHRS; CDR2 reads YFSETQ. CDR3 bases: TGCGCCAGCACGGCGGGATCGGGCTACACGGAGACCCAGTACTTC. It codes for CASTAGSGYTETQYF. The variable domain in full, with the rest retrieved from reference TRBV5-1 and TRBJ2-5, is KAGVTQTPRYLIKTRGQQVTLSCSPISGHRSVSWYQQTPGQGLQFLFEYFSETQRNKGNFPGRFSGRQFSNSRSEMNVSTLELGDSALYLCASTAGSGYTETQYFGPGTRLLVL.

The CDR3 sequence: CASSSTGLIEAFF. In DNA form, the CDR3 reads TGCGCCAGCAGTTCAACAGGGCTTATTGAAGCTTTCTTT. The V gene is TRBV5-1, the J gene TRBJ1-1; tentatively, D is TRBD1 (6 bases). CDR1 is SGHRS, CDR2 YFSETQ, per germline. The V and J ends lost 5 bases and 7 bases respectively, with 15 bases between them. The CDR3 sequence is 13 residues long. The variable domain in full, completed from reference TRBV5-1 and TRBJ1-1, reads KAGVTQTPRYLIKTRGQQVTLSCSPISGHRSVSWYQQTPGQGLQFLFEYFSETQRNKGNFPGRFSGRQFSNSRSEMNVSTLELGDSALYLCASSSTGLIEAFFGQGTRLTVV.

The chain couples TRBV6-5 to TRBJ2-3, with TRBD2 as a possible D gene (5 bases). The germline CDR1 and CDR2 sequences are MNHEY and SVGAGI. The CDR3 is 13 amino acids. V lost 2 bases and J lost 2, with 5 bases in between. CDR3 bases: TGTGCCAGCAGTTACGACTACACAGATACGCAGTATTTT. It encodes CASSYDYTDTQYF.

In this sample, this clone turned up a few times. The rearrangement joins TRBV7-8 to TRBJ1-1; perhaps TRBD1 as D (6 bases). Trimming left V 4 bases short and J 4 bases short, with 10 bases between. This CDR3 has 13 amino acids. From germline, CDR1 is SGHVS and CDR2 FQNEAQ. In DNA form, the CDR3 reads TGTGCCAGCAGCTCAATACAGGGCACTGAAGCTTTCTTT. It yields the protein CASSSIQGTEAFF.

V gene TRBV19 combines with J gene TRBJ2-1, with 7 bases that match TRBD1. This CDR3 comprises 16 residues. Looked up from germline, CDR1 is LNHDA and CDR2 is SQIVND (reference sequence). V was clipped by 2 bases and J by 5 bases; unmatched bases: 9. Here the CDR3 DNA reads TGTGCCAGTAGTATACGCTTAGGGCAGGGGGACAATGAGCAGTTCTTC. This translates into CASSIRLGQGDNEQFF. Combining the CDR3 with reference TRBV19 and TRBJ2-1 gives the whole variable domain DGGITQSPKYLFRKEGQNVTLSCEQNLNHDAMYWYRQDPGQGLRLIYYSQIVNDFQKGDIAEGYSVSREKKESFPLTVTSAQKNPTAFYLCASSIRLGQGDNEQFFGPGTRLTVL.

The chain uses TRBV10-1 and TRBJ2-5; D possibly uses TRBD1 or TRBD2 (5 bases each). There are 16 residues in the CDR3. V lost 0 bases and J 5 bases, leaving 16 bases between the germline ends. Germline V CDR1 and CDR2: WNHNN, SYGVQD (reference sequence). The CDR3 loop is CASSESRAGIWETQYF. The CDR3 DNA reads TGCGCCAGCAGTGAGTCGAGGGCAGGGATCTGGGAGACCCAGTACTTC.

J is TRBJ2-5 and V is TRBV11-2; TRBD2 matches 8 bases. Germline V CDR1 and CDR2: SGHAT, FQNNGV. CDR3 length: 16 residues. V lost 0 bases to trimming and J lost 5 bases; unmatched junction nucleotides: 8. The CDR3 here is CASSLDLGGRTETQYF. CDR3 in DNA: TGTGCCAGCAGCTTAGATTTAGGCGGGAGGACGGAGACCCAGTACTTC.

The V gene is TRBV27, the J gene TRBJ2-2; no clear D gene. Trimming removed 6 bases at V and 6 bases at J, with 11 bases between. Per the germline V gene, CDR1 is MNHEY and CDR2 is SMNVEV (reference sequence). This CDR3 has 13 residues. CDR3 sequence (DNA): TGTGCCAGCAGGTGGATTTCCGCCGGGGAGCTGTTTTTT. Amino acids: CASRWISAGELFF.

This clone appeared once. The chain uses TRBV19 and TRBJ2-7, with no clear D. CDR3 length: 14 amino acids. Germline-derived CDR1 and CDR2 are LNHDA and SQIVND (reference sequence). Trimming stripped 3 bases from V and 0 bases from J, with 9 bases between. CDR3 residues: CASSISVNSYEQYF. In DNA form, the CDR3 reads TGTGCCAGTAGTATTTCCGTTAACTCCTACGAGCAGTACTTC.